The 26 T cell receptor beta chains listed next were all sequenced from one sample in a study of human T cells and chemical hapten exposure (dated by TCRdb to the early 2020s). Library generation was performed with RACE. The sequencing machine was a NextSeq 500. TCRdb reran the public reads through fastp at Q25 and MiXCR, keeping productive beta chains. Identical CDR3 protein sequences are pooled into one entry, listed with their most common genes and DNA. Recorded for this sample are about 110,000 distinct CDR3 sequences; roughly 10% of them occurred a single time. 2.5% to 3.5% of the sample belongs to the ten largest clones. This sample's time point label indicates: patch test 2, 6 weeks after DPC sensitization. The treatment or condition tag for this specimen amounts to: therapeutic diphenylcyclopropenone sensitization with weekly scalp DPC. The material was whole blood, obtained in connection with sensitization to the hapten diphenylcyclopropenone (DPC). These receptors were collected from a woman between 40 and 55 years old with alopecia areata. Some clones in this sample may be carry-over from other donors' samples.

Ten or more counts support this clonotype. This sequence joins TRBV10-3 and TRBJ2-2, with TRBD1 identical over 7 bases. CDR1 is ENHRY and CDR2 is SYGVKD in the germline V gene. The CDR3 sequence is 15 residues long. V dropped 7 bases and J dropped 0; count of bases not matched to a gene: 5. CDR3 DNA sequence: TGTGCCATCACCCGGACAGGAACGAACACCGGGGAGCTGTTTTTT. Protein: CAITRTGTNTGELFF.

A word on this clonotype: A read error may explain this, as a much larger clone is one base away. This chain joins TRBV6-2 or TRBV6-3 and TRBJ1-2; D gene ambiguous. Germline CDR1 is MNHEY and CDR2 is SVGEGT. The CDR3 has 14 residues. The DNA for the CDR3 is TGTCCCAGCAGTTCAACTCAGAATAACTATGGCTACACCTTC. This translates into CPSSSTQNNYGYTF.

This clonotype was picked up a small number of times. The chain employs TRBV28 and TRBJ2-4; TRBD1 or TRBD2 may be the D gene (5 bases each). CDR3 length: 13 residues. From germline, CDR1 is MDHEN and CDR2 SYDVKM. V was trimmed by 5 bases and J by 5 bases, leaving 10 bases between them. The CDR3 loop is CASSPGRENIQYF. In DNA, the CDR3 is TGTGCCAGCAGTCCGGGACGGGAAAACATTCAGTACTTC.

The chain employs TRBV7-2 and TRBJ2-1; 7 positions match TRBD2. CDR3 length: 13 residues. CDR1 SGHTA and CDR2 FQGNSA come from the germline V gene. The ends lost 5 bases at V and 9 bases at J; junction bases unmatched: 7. The CDR3 coding sequence is TGTGCCAGCAGCGTGGGAGGGAAACTTGAGCAGTTCTTC. The encoded protein is CASSVGGKLEQFF.

The genes are TRBV6-5 and TRBJ2-3; no firm D call. The CDR3 runs to 10 residues. Per the germline V gene, CDR1 is MNHEY and CDR2 is SVGAGI. The V gene lost 2 bases and the J gene lost 6 bases, with 0 bases spanning the gap. The CDR3 loop reads CASSYDTQYF. The DNA for the CDR3 is TGTGCCAGCAGTTACGATACGCAGTATTTT.

This clonotype was recorded at least ten times. This chain links TRBV2 with TRBJ1-5; the match to TRBD1 covers 7 bases. Germline V lookup: CDR1 SNHLY, CDR2 FYNNEI. The CDR3 is made up of 14 amino acids. The J segment lost 7 bases and the V segment lost 7 bases, leaving 10 bases of the junction unmatched. The CDR3 spells CASKGGSDGQPQHF. The CDR3 bases are TGTGCCAGCAAAGGGGGCTCAGATGGGCAGCCCCAGCATTTT.

This clonotype was recorded many times. V is TRBV12-3 or TRBV12-4 and J is TRBJ2-7; TRBD2 agrees at 9 bases. The J segment lost 0 bases and the V segment lost 6 bases, leaving 6 bases of the junction unmatched. CDR3 length equals 15 residues. CDR3 loop: CASSSSGGLSYEQYF. The CDR3 coding sequence is TGTGCCAGCAGCAGTAGCGGGGGCCTCTCCTACGAGCAGTACTTC.

In this sample, this clonotype turned up many times. This chain connects TRBV12-3 or TRBV12-4 to TRBJ2-5; a weak D match, TRBD1 (6 bases). This CDR3 is built from 14 residues. V was pared by 6 bases and J by 5 bases, with 16 bases between. Written as DNA, the CDR3 is TGTGCCAGCAGCCAGAACAGGGTCAGGGAGACCCAGTACTTC. Its protein product is CASSQNRVRETQYF.

About this clonotype itself: This sequence may be a read error, since a much larger clone differs from it by one base. The chain uses TRBV7-9 and TRBJ1-4, with TRBD1 matching 7 bases. Germline V gene sequence: CDR1 SEHNR, CDR2 FQNEAQ (reference sequence). The CDR3 runs to 16 residues. The CDR3 reads CASSSNRGATKEKLFF. Here the CDR3 DNA reads TGTGCCAGCAGCTCCAACAGGGGTGCAACTAAAGAAAAACTGTTTTTT.

This clonotype was observed at least ten times. This chain joins TRBV7-2 and TRBJ1-5; D not resolved. Germline loops: CDR1 SGHTA, CDR2 FQGNSA. The CDR3 sequence is 15 residues long. V lost 5 bases and J lost 5, with 16 bases in between. DNA for the CDR3: TGTGCCAGCAGCCCACACCCTCAGTGGGATCAGCCCCAGCATTTT. This translates into CASSPHPQWDQPQHF.

This clonotype was counted between two and nine times. V is TRBV6-8 and J is TRBJ2-1; 8 nucleotides align to TRBD2. Germline V gene data show CDR1 as MNHGY and CDR2 as SAAAGT. After removal of 8 bases from V and 7 bases from J, the junction contained 13 bases not matched to a gene. The CDR3 runs to 15 residues. CDR3 bases: TGTGCCAGCCGGTGGCCGGGACTAGGGTATAATGAGCAGTTCTTC. Translating it yields CASRWPGLGYNEQFF.

The J gene is TRBJ2-7, the V gene TRBV12-3 or TRBV12-4; D is perhaps TRBD1 (6 bases). V dropped 3 bases and J dropped 2 bases, with 11 bases sitting between them. The CDR3 is 14 amino acids. Here the CDR3 reads CASSFRDTTYEQYF. CDR3 DNA: TGTGCCAGCAGTTTCAGGGACACCACCTACGAGCAGTACTTC.

Here the CDR3 reads CASSLSQWNIQYF. DNA of the CDR3: TGTGCCAGCAGCCTCTCACAGTGGAACATTCAGTACTTC. The chain couples TRBV28 to TRBJ2-4; D is unclear. The CDR3 consists of 13 residues. Trimming took 6 bases from V and 7 from J, leaving 13 bases between them. Germline V gene data show CDR1 as MDHEN and CDR2 as SYDVKM.

The chain is built from TRBV7-2 and TRBJ2-3; 11 nucleotides agree with TRBD2. CDR3 length equals 16 residues. Germline-derived CDR1 and CDR2 are SGHTA and FQGNSA. J gave up 3 bases and V 4 bases, and 6 bases lay outside the gene matches. This CDR3 is CASSSSSGGATDTQYF. In DNA form, the CDR3 reads TGTGCCAGCAGCTCCAGTAGCGGGGGGGCGACAGATACGCAGTATTTT.

This clonotype was recorded many times. The rearrangement links TRBV6-5 to TRBJ1-2; D is perhaps TRBD1 (6 bases). Germline V gives CDR1 MNHEY, CDR2 SVGAGI. Deletions cut 5 bases from V and 2 bases from J, with 18 bases between. The CDR3 consists of 16 residues. The CDR3 loop is CASSTLTGRSNYGYTF. The CDR3 coding sequence is TGTGCCAGCAGTACCTTAACAGGGAGGTCCAACTATGGCTACACCTTC.

Ten or more counts support this clonotype. The gene calls are TRBV6-5 and TRBJ2-1, with D hard to call. The CDR3 has 11 residues. Trimming shortened V by 5 bases and J by 5 bases, and 4 bases separated the two germline ends. Germline loops: CDR1 MNHEY, CDR2 SVGAGI. The CDR3 spells CASSRNNEQFF. DNA for the CDR3: TGTGCCAGCAGTCGAAACAATGAGCAGTTCTTC.

This clonotype was detected ten times or more. The J gene is TRBJ2-4, the V gene TRBV20-1; D may be TRBD2 (6 bases). V lost 3 bases to trimming and J lost 5 bases, with 14 bases between them. Germline-derived CDR1 and CDR2 are DFQATT and SNEGSKA (reference sequence). The CDR3 length is 14 residues. CDR3 sequence reads: CSASRGWGENIQYF. The CDR3 DNA reads TGCAGTGCTAGTAGGGGTTGGGGGGAAAACATTCAGTACTTC.

The chain couples TRBV9 to TRBJ1-5; TRBD1 matches 8 bases. Per germline, CDR1 SGDLS and CDR2 YYNGEE. V shed 3 bases, J shed 3 bases, and the junction held 5 bases outside the gene matches. CDR3 size: 15 residues. CDR3 sequence reads: CASSDQGAVNQPQHF. The CDR3 DNA reads TGTGCCAGCAGCGATCAGGGGGCAGTCAATCAGCCCCAGCATTTT.

This clonotype occurred a few times. This chain uses TRBV6-5 with TRBJ1-4, with 12 bases matching TRBD1. The CDR3 runs to 19 residues. CDR1 is MNHEY, CDR2 SVGAGI, per germline. With V trimmed by 2 bases and J by 6 bases, 13 bases remained unmatched. Here the CDR3 reads CASSYTTSGQGAKDEKLFF. CDR3 nucleotide sequence: TGTGCCAGCAGTTACACGACGTCGGGACAGGGGGCTAAGGATGAAAAACTGTTTTTT.

This clonotype has at least ten counts. The chain joins TRBV10-3 to TRBJ1-1; no clear D. CDR3 size: 13 residues. Per the germline V gene, CDR1 is ENHRY and CDR2 is SYGVKD. Between the trimmed V and J ends, which lost 3 bases and 4 bases, there was a span of 9 bases. CDR3 DNA sequence: TGTGCCATCAGTGAATACTCCGGCACTGAAGCTTTCTTT. It encodes CAISEYSGTEAFF.

This clonotype has a count of ten or more. Written as DNA, the CDR3 is TGCGCCAGCAGCCAAGATGCTCTTACTAGCGGGGGGGCTGATGAGCAGTTCTTC. This encodes CASSQDALTSGGADEQFF. The rearrangement uses TRBV4-3 and TRBJ2-1; TRBD2 matches 13 bases. From germline, CDR1 is LGHNA and CDR2 YSLEER. J was trimmed by 8 bases and V by 0 bases; bases with no gene match: 10. The CDR3 is 18 amino acids.

This clonotype was recorded many times. The chain employs TRBV2 and TRBJ1-6; D unresolved. The V and J ends lost 5 bases and 0 bases respectively, with 8 bases between them. The germline CDR1 and CDR2 sequences are SNHLY and FYNNEI. The CDR3 is 15 amino acids. CDR3 coding DNA: TGTGCCAGCAGTCCCCCTTACTCCTATAATTCACCCCTCCACTTT. Residues: CASSPPYSYNSPLHF.

This clonotype was picked up many times. The chain combines TRBV7-8 with TRBJ2-3; unclear D gene. V was cut by 4 bases and J by 2 bases, with 10 bases left in between. There are 14 residues in the CDR3. The germline V gene has CDR1 SGHVS and CDR2 FQNEAQ. In nucleotides, the CDR3 is TGTGCCAGCAGCTCTCATCCGATCACAGATACGCAGTATTTT. It specifies CASSSHPITDTQYF.

This clonotype was recorded at least ten times. The CDR3 DNA reads as TGTGCCAGCAGTTACTCGACAGAATACTACGAGCAGTACTTC. This translates into CASSYSTEYYEQYF. The chain couples TRBV6-2 or TRBV6-3 to TRBJ2-7, with TRBD1 as a possible D gene (5 bases). Deletions cut 0 bases from V and 3 bases from J, with 9 bases between. Germline CDR1 is MNHEY and CDR2 is SVGEGT. The CDR3 is made up of 14 amino acids.

The chain combines TRBV6-6 with TRBJ2-5; TRBD1 aligns across 10 bases. From germline, CDR1 is MNHNY and CDR2 SVGAGI (reference sequence). This CDR3 is 16 amino acids long. Trimming removed 2 bases from V and 5 bases from J; junction bases left unmatched: 8. The CDR3 spells CASSYLDRGRIETQYF. The CDR3 nucleotides are TGTGCCAGCAGTTACCTAGACAGGGGGCGCATCGAGACCCAGTACTTC.

The sample holds many counts of this clonotype. The chain recombines TRBV29-1 with TRBJ2-3; D unclear. This CDR3 contains 13 residues. Germline V lookup: CDR1 SQVTM, CDR2 ANQGSEA. V was shortened by 3 bases and J by 0 bases, with 7 bases between the two germline ends. As DNA, the CDR3 is TGCAGCGTTGATAAGATTAGCACAGATACGCAGTATTTT. It yields the protein CSVDKISTDTQYF.